The 31 T cell receptor beta chains given below trace back to one sample, sequenced in a study of Graves' ophthalmopathy and Graves' hyperthyroidism. Scientists amplified the TCR beta CDR3 regions from RNA transcripts. HTBI primers were employed in first-round RT-PCR, then a second-round multiplex PCR followed. TCRdb ran MiXCR on the multiplex PCR reads and lists one entry per CDR3 protein. The sample has approximately 1.2 million distinct CDR3 sequences, 35% to 45% seen once. The sample consisted of peripheral blood or thyroid tissue (not recorded which). All receptors come from an adult man with Graves' hyperthyroidism.

This clonotype was detected many times. J is TRBJ2-2 and V is TRBV7-8; 11 bases align to TRBD2. This CDR3 has 17 amino acids. V was pared by 5 bases and J by 6 bases, with 11 bases of the junction left unmatched. Germline V gene lookup returns CDR1 SGHVS and CDR2 FQNEAQ. For the CDR3, the DNA is TGTGCCAGCAGCACCACCGGGACTAGCGGAGCCTCCGGGGAGCTGTTTTTT. It specifies CASSTTGTSGASGELFF.

The CDR3 sequence: CASSSRTGVNSPLHF. CDR3 sequence (DNA): TGTGCCAGCAGTTCCCGGACAGGGGTTAATTCACCCCTCCACTTT. This chain connects TRBV28 to TRBJ1-6, with 9 bases lining up with TRBD1. The CDR3 covers 15 residues. Unmatched junction bases numbered 4, after V lost 4 bases and J lost 6 bases. Germline CDR1 MDHEN, CDR2 SYDVKM.

This clonotype has a count of ten or more. V usage is TRBV5-1 and J usage is TRBJ1-5; TRBD1 agrees at 8 bases. The CDR3 covers 15 residues. Trimming removed 7 bases from V and 3 bases from J; junction bases left unmatched: 9. Germline CDR1 is SGHRS and CDR2 is YFSETQ. CDR3 sequence (DNA): TGCGCCAGCGTCGGGACAGGCCTTCACAATCAGCCCCAGCATTTT. This encodes CASVGTGLHNQPQHF.

This clonotype was recorded at least ten times. Sequence at one end of the junction differs from germline and may be a read error. The rearrangement joins TRBV12-3 or TRBV12-4 to TRBJ2-7; 12 bases line up with TRBD1. This CDR3 contains 17 residues. The CDR3 is CASSSRDRGRSSHEQYF. The CDR3 region has the DNA TGTGCCAGCAGTTCACGGGACAGGGGGCGCTCCTCCCACGAGCAGTACTTC.

Ten or more counts support this clonotype. The V call is TRBV2, the J call TRBJ2-7; 8 positions agree with TRBD1. Germline assignment: CDR1 SNHLY and CDR2 FYNNEI. CDR3 size: 14 residues. V gave up 7 bases and J gave up 1 base; unmatched junction bases: 6. CDR3 loop: CASMKGQGSYEQYF. The CDR3 DNA is TGTGCCAGCATGAAAGGACAGGGTTCCTACGAGCAGTACTTC.

The rearrangement links TRBV24-1 to TRBJ2-3, with no clear D. The length of the CDR3 is 13 residues. V lost 1 base and J 6 bases, leaving 7 bases between the germline ends. Looked up from germline, CDR1 is KGHDR and CDR2 is SFDVKD. The CDR3, as DNA: TGTGCCACCAGTGATTTCTTCCGGGATACGCAGTATTTT. This gives the protein CATSDFFRDTQYF.

This chain links TRBV7-9 with TRBJ1-5; unclear D gene. Trimming cost V 4 bases and J 11 bases, with 18 bases left between them. Germline V gene data show CDR1 as SEHNR and CDR2 as FQNEAQ (reference sequence). There are 14 residues in the CDR3. CDR3 nucleotide sequence: TGTGCCAGCAGCTCTGTGGGAACGTGGCGGACCCAGCATTTT. Translating gives CASSSVGTWRTQHF.

Here the CDR3 reads CAWSVGSFYEQYF. The CDR3 DNA reads TGTGCCTGGAGTGTAGGCAGCTTCTACGAGCAGTACTTC. The chain carries TRBV7-2 and TRBJ2-7; D is ambiguous. The CDR3 has 13 residues. Germline-derived CDR1 and CDR2 are SGHTA and FQGNSA. V lost 11 bases to trimming and J lost 3 bases, with 17 bases between them.

This clonotype was detected ten times or more. The rearrangement links TRBV7-2 to TRBJ1-6; D call uncertain. V was clipped by 7 bases and J by 6 bases, with 16 bases between them. This CDR3 is 15 amino acids long. Germline loops: CDR1 SGHTA, CDR2 FQGNSA. The CDR3 is CASKPDGRRNSPLHF. CDR3 bases: TGTGCCAGCAAACCAGATGGCAGACGTAATTCACCCCTCCACTTT.

This clonotype was recorded at least ten times. This chain uses TRBV15 with TRBJ1-3; the D is unclear. Germline V gene data show CDR1 as LNHNV and CDR2 as YYDKDF (reference sequence). V lost 1 base and J lost 6, with 10 bases in between. The CDR3 extends over 14 amino acids. The CDR3 nucleotides are TGTGCCACCAGCAGAGGCTTCGGGGAAAACACCATATATTTT. Translated: CATSRGFGENTIYF.

The chain links TRBV7-8 to TRBJ1-5; a weak D match, TRBD1 (5 bases). The ends were cut back, 4 bases at V and 4 bases at J, with 20 bases in the middle. CDR3 length equals 17 residues. Germline-derived CDR1 and CDR2 are SGHVS and FQNEAQ. The CDR3 nucleotides read TGTGCCAGCAGCTCCTCGGGCCCCGGGAGGGGAAATCAGCCCCAGCATTTT. It encodes CASSSSGPGRGNQPQHF.

The gene calls are TRBV9 and TRBJ1-1; D is possibly TRBD1 (5 bases). This CDR3 is built from 16 residues. Germline V CDR1 and CDR2: SGDLS, YYNGEE. V was pared by 7 bases and J by 1 base, with 20 bases between. CDR3: CASGRDSSGANTEAFF. As DNA, the CDR3 is TGTGCCAGCGGAAGGGATTCCAGCGGGGCGAACACTGAAGCTTTCTTT.

J is TRBJ1-4 and V is TRBV29-1, with TRBD1 matching over 7 bases. The CDR3 extends over 13 amino acids. From germline, CDR1 is SQVTM and CDR2 ANQGSEA. The junction had 7 bases not matched to a gene; V was cut back by 4 bases and J by 8 bases. The CDR3 DNA sequence: TGCAGCGTTGTCCACAGGGGCAGGGAAAAACTGTTTTTT. This gives the protein CSVVHRGREKLFF.

This clonotype was seen ten or more times. The chain employs TRBV28 and TRBJ1-2; 7 nucleotides line up with TRBD1. The trim removed 6 bases at V and 4 bases at J, leaving 5 bases unmatched. The CDR3 has 13 residues. The germline V gene encodes CDR1 MDHEN and CDR2 SYDVKM. The CDR3 region has the DNA TGTGCCAGCAGCTTACCAGGGGGCTATGGCTACACCTTC. The encoded protein is CASSLPGGYGYTF.

CDR3 in DNA: TGCGCCAGCAGCCAAGAAGGTGGGGATCAGCCCCAGCATTTT. As protein: CASSQEGGDQPQHF. The J gene is TRBJ1-5, the V gene TRBV4-1; D remains unclear. V lost 0 bases to trimming and J lost 5 bases, with 8 bases between them. The CDR3 totals 14 residues. Germline CDR1 reads MGHRA; CDR2 reads YSYEKL.

In its sample, this clonotype was seen a few times. This may be a read error: a much more frequent sequence differs by one nucleotide. The chain carries TRBV19 and TRBJ1-2; 7 nucleotides line up with TRBD1. CDR1 is LNHDA and CDR2 is SQIVND in the germline V gene (reference sequence). The CDR3 has 17 residues. Trimming took 3 bases from V and 3 from J; bases not matched to a gene: 13. CDR3 protein: CASSMVTGEGTDYGYTF. For the CDR3, the DNA is TGTGCCAGTAGTATGGTCACAGGGGAAGGCACGGACTATGGCTACACCTTC.

The chain couples TRBV7-6 to TRBJ1-4; TRBD1 matches at 7 bases. J gave up 8 bases and V 5 bases, and 11 bases lay outside the gene matches. Germline-derived CDR1 and CDR2 are SGHVS and FNYEAQ. The CDR3 extends over 15 amino acids. CDR3 loop: CASSPLLGGAEKLFF. The DNA of the CDR3 is TGTGCCAGCAGCCCCCTGTTAGGGGGCGCCGAAAAACTGTTTTTT.

At least ten counts were recorded for this clonotype. The chain links TRBV2 to TRBJ1-1; 9 bases are shared with TRBD1. Trimming at V came to 5 bases and at J to 3 bases, leaving 4 bases not matched to a gene. The CDR3 is 14 residues long. Germline CDR1 is SNHLY and CDR2 is FYNNEI. The chain's CDR3 is CASSTGGEYTEAFF. The CDR3 nucleotides read TGTGCCAGCAGTACAGGGGGCGAGTACACTGAAGCTTTCTTT.

The rearrangement joins TRBV20-1 to TRBJ2-7; unclear D gene. Germline assignment: CDR1 DFQATT and CDR2 SNEGSKA (reference sequence). The V end was cut by 6 bases, the J end by 7 bases, with 10 bases between. The CDR3 contains 10 residues. CDR3: CSAKGIEQYF. The CDR3 DNA sequence: TGCAGTGCCAAAGGGATAGAGCAGTACTTC.

This clonotype showed up many times. The chain uses TRBV7-9 and TRBJ1-3, with D unresolved. Germline CDR1 SEHNR, CDR2 FQNEAQ (reference sequence). The CDR3 extends over 15 amino acids. Between the trimmed V and J ends, which lost 5 bases and 1 base, there was a span of 12 bases. CDR3 loop: CASSPPASSGNTIYF. Here the CDR3 DNA reads TGTGCCAGCAGCCCTCCTGCATCGTCTGGAAACACCATATATTTT.

A remark on this clonotype: As the CDR3 is not closed by the conserved phenylalanine or tryptophan, this likely results from a read error. It is unclear where the CDR3 begins or ends on the DNA, so no DNA is shown, and the CDR3 is as TCRdb lists it. The chain employs TRBV12-3 or TRBV12-4 and TRBJ2-5. The CDR3 has 15 amino acids, counting both end residues. The CDR3 loop reads CASSPDRIHGYTFGS.

The CDR3 DNA sequence: TGTGCCAGCAGCTTAGTCGCAGCCCAAGAGACCCAGTACTTC. Translated, it gives CASSLVAAQETQYF. The chain joins TRBV7-2 to TRBJ2-5; D unresolved. Trimming removed 1 base from V and 1 base from J, with 7 bases in between. CDR1 and CDR2 (germline): SGHTA, FQGNSA. The CDR3 totals 14 residues.

The chain employs TRBV19 and TRBJ1-1; no clear D. The CDR3 is 15 residues long. The germline gives CDR1 LNHDA, CDR2 SQIVND (reference sequence). Trimming pared 3 bases from V and 4 bases from J, leaving 15 bases between. The CDR3 DNA sequence: TGTGCCAGTAGTATTCCCCGTCGAGGAGGCACTGAAGCTTTCTTT. It encodes CASSIPRRGGTEAFF. The whole variable domain, filled in from reference TRBV19 and TRBJ1-1, reads DGGITQSPKYLFRKEGQNVTLSCEQNLNHDAMYWYRQDPGQGLRLIYYSQIVNDFQKGDIAEGYSVSREKKESFPLTVTSAQKNPTAFYLCASSIPRRGGTEAFFGQGTRLTVV.

V and J are TRBV29-1 and TRBJ2-5; D is perhaps TRBD2 (6 bases). The ends were cut back, 0 bases at V and 4 bases at J, with 9 bases in the middle. Germline-derived CDR1 and CDR2 are SQVTM and ANQGSEA. The CDR3 length is 13 residues. DNA for the CDR3: TGCAGCGTTGAAGATCTTAGCGGAGAGACCCAGTACTTC. It yields the protein CSVEDLSGETQYF.

This chain links TRBV20-1 with TRBJ2-6; TRBD1 matches 8 bases. The J segment lost 5 bases and the V segment lost 5 bases, leaving 20 bases of the junction unmatched. Germline V gives CDR1 DFQATT, CDR2 SNEGSKA (reference sequence). The CDR3 has 19 amino acids. The chain's CDR3 is CSARTATGGFLVRANVLTF. The CDR3 coding sequence is TGCAGTGCTCGAACAGCCACAGGGGGGTTTTTGGTACGGGCCAACGTCCTGACTTTC.

This clonotype was seen ten or more times. The chain recombines TRBV7-9 with TRBJ1-3, with TRBD1 matching 8 bases. The CDR3 extends over 15 amino acids. The ends lost 4 bases at V and 0 bases at J; junction bases unmatched: 2. Germline lookup yields CDR1 SEHNR and CDR2 FQNEAQ (reference sequence). The CDR3 DNA sequence: TGTGCCAGCAGCTCGACAGGGGACTCTGGAAACACCATATATTTT. It yields the protein CASSSTGDSGNTIYF.

The genes are TRBV6-1 and TRBJ2-5; the match to TRBD1 covers 12 bases. Gene TRBJ2-1 matches the end of the DNA better, so the J call may be wrong. CDR1 MNHNS and CDR2 SASEGT come from the germline V gene. This CDR3 contains 13 residues. The DNA of the CDR3 is TGTGCCAGCAGTGTGGGACAGGGGGCGGGGCAGTTCTTC. It is translated as CASSVGQGAGQFF.

In regard to this clonotype: A much bigger clone sits one base away, suggesting this may be a read error. Without the conserved terminal phenylalanine or tryptophan, this CDR3 likely stems from a read error. The chain couples TRBV19 to TRBJ1-1; 7 bases match TRBD1. In germline, CDR1 is LNHDA, CDR2 SQIVND (reference sequence). V shed 10 bases, J shed 0 bases, and the junction held 5 bases outside the gene matches. The CDR3 runs 13 residues. For the CDR3, the DNA is TGTGCCACTGGACAGGCCATGAACACTGAAGCTTTCCTT. Translating gives CATGQAMNTEAFL.

With respect to this clonotype: A read error may be the cause here, since a much bigger clone is one base away. This sequence joins TRBV7-9 and TRBJ1-2; D not certain. CDR1 and CDR2 (germline): SEHNR, FQNEAQ (reference sequence). The CDR3 loop spans 15 amino acids. This CDR3 is CASSPRRDYNYGCTF. The CDR3, as DNA: TGTGCCAGCAGCCCCCGCCGAGATTATAACTATGGCTGCACCTTC.

This clonotype was recorded at least ten times. V is TRBV25-1 and J is TRBJ2-5; 12 nucleotides line up with TRBD1. V was pared by 4 bases and J by 2 bases, with 5 bases of the junction left unmatched. Germline V CDR1 and CDR2: MGHDK, SYGVNS. The CDR3 is made up of 16 amino acids. CDR3 sequence: CASSGRDRGRQETQYF. Here the CDR3 DNA reads TGTGCCAGCAGTGGACGGGACAGGGGGCGTCAAGAGACCCAGTACTTC.

There are a few counts of this clonotype. CDR3 protein: CASSSRLSGNTIYF. In DNA form, the CDR3 reads TGTGCCAGCAGCTCCCGACTCTCTGGAAACACCATATATTTT. V and J are TRBV5-6 and TRBJ1-3; D uncertain. This CDR3 region has 14 residues. Germline V CDR1 and CDR2: SGHDT, YYEEEE. Deletions cut 3 bases from V and 0 bases from J, with 7 bases between.